The clone carrying this T cell receptor beta chain was seen ten or more times. This record belongs to a study of prognosis after radiotherapy for stage I lung cancer. In the study overall: Roughly 5 patients had oligometastatic NSCLC after surgical resection of the primary tumor, and about 15 had newly diagnosed primary stage I lung tumors.

CDR1 and CDR2 (germline): LNHNV, YYDKDF (reference sequence). V was pared by 2 bases and J by 5 bases, with 9 bases of the junction left unmatched. The CDR3 consists of 15 residues. TCR beta CDR3 was amplified from genomic DNA by two-round multiplex PCR. Amplification in first-round PCR relied on primers specific to each TRBV and TRBJ gene. Amplification in the second PCR round was performed with universal primers. MiXCR, run by TCRdb on the multiplex PCR reads, gives a single entry per CDR3 protein. The table lists more than 30,000 distinct CDR3 sequences, about 42% of them singletons, with over 15% in the top ten.

The chain has TRBV15 and TRBJ2-7; 7 bases are a match to TRBD2. This sequence originates from a donor aged 50 or older with non-small cell lung cancer. Sequencing used PBMCs, obtained before or after stereotactic body radiation therapy (not recorded which). CDR3 residues: CATSRILGRKNEQYF. The CDR3 DNA reads as TGTGCCACCAGCAGAATCCTCGGGAGGAAGAACGAGCAGTACTTC.